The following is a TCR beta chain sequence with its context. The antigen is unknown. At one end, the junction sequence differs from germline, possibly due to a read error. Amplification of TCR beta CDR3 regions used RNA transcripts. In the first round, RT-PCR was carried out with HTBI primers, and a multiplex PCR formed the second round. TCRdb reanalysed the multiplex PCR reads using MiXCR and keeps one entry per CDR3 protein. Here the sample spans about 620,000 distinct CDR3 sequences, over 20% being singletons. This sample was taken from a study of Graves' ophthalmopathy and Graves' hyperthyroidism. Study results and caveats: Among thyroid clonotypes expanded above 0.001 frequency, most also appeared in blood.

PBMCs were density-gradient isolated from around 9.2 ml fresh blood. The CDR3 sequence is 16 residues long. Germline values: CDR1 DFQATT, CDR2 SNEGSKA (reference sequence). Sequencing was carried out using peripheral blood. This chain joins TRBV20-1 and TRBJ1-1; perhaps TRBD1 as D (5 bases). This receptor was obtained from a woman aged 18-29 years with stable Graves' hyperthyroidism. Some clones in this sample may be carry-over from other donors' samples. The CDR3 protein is CSARDKLQERNTGAFF. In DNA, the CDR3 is TGCAGTGCTAGAGACAAACTACAGGAGAGGAACACTGGAGCTTTCTTT.